The T cell receptor beta chain under discussion was sequenced for a study of cytomegalovirus exposure and HLA in healthy donors. Germline V gives CDR1 MNHEY, CDR2 SVGAGI. This CDR3 region has 13 residues. A multiplex PCR was run with 60 Vbeta primers and 13 Jbeta primers. Sequencing was performed with immunoSEQ multiplex PCR; in TCRdb, only in-frame clones are kept and a portion is missing. The data contain 130,000 or so clones, about 76% of them singletons. J is TRBJ2-5 and V is TRBV6-5; maybe TRBD1 (6 bases). The end of the DNA aligns better with TRBJ2-7, so the J call may be wrong. The sample taken for sequencing was PBMCs. This receptor was identified in a man aged 35 to 55 in good health and CMV-seropositive. CDR3 nucleotide sequence: TGTGCCAGCAGCCCCAGGGGACCCTACGAGCAGTACTTC. Protein: CASSPRGPYEQYF.